Listed below are T cell receptor beta chains from one sample, sequenced in a study of blood T cell repertoires in COVID-19. The method was immunoSEQ multiplex PCR; TCRdb's version includes in-frame clones alone and lacks a portion of them. The repertoire holds around 340,000 clones, with 75% to 90% as singletons. Input material: peripheral blood. Receptor source: a woman aged 55-69 years with COVID-19, enrolled during active disease. CDR3s include the opening cysteine and the closing phenylalanine or tryptophan. The D gene is left open where the match is weak. Size is omitted from some rows. Given values are once, few, many or a class for expanded clones.

.,TRBJ2-7,TRBV5-8,.,TGTGCCAGCAGCTTGGGCGAGACACTCGTCGAGCAGTACTTC,CASSLGETLVEQYF
.,TRBJ1-4,TRBV1,.,TGCACCAGCAGCCAAGATCGTGCACCTTCGGGGGGGACTAATGAAAAACTGTTTTTT,CTSSQDRAPSGGTNEKLFF
.,TRBJ1-3,TRBV30,.,TGTGCCTGGAGTGTATTTCGGAACACCATATATTTT,CAWSVFRNTIYF
.,TRBJ2-3,TRBV9,.,TGTGCCAGCAGCGTAGACCACAGGGCGACAGATACGCAGTATTTT,CASSVDHRATDTQYF
.,TRBJ1-6,TRBV28,few,TGTGCCAGCAGTTTACTCCTCCTCGGCTCCTATAATTCACCCCTCCACTTT,CASSLLLLGSYNSPLHF
.,TRBJ2-1,TRBV2,.,TGTGCCGGTACTGTAGGAGGGCTTGAGCAGTTCTTC,CAGTVGGLEQFF
.,TRBJ1-2,TRBV10-2,.,TGCGCCAGCAGGGTTTCCGAGGAACGTGGCTACACCTTC,CASRVSEERGYTF
TRBD1,TRBJ1-2,TRBV5-4,.,TGTGCCAGCAGCTTGGCCGGGACAGGGGATGGCTACACCTTC,CASSLAGTGDGYTF
.,TRBJ1-4,TRBV11-1,.,TGTGCCAGCAGCCCCGGGACACAGGGTGAAAAACTGTTTTTT,CASSPGTQGEKLFF
.,TRBJ1-2,TRBV27,.,TGTGCCAGCCGGAATCAGCGGGGACGTCCGGGAAGCGGCTACACCTTC,CASRNQRGRPGSGYTF
.,TRBJ2-7,TRBV5-1,.,TGCGCCAGCAGCTTGGTCGCTGGCCAGGGTTTCCACGAGCAGTACTTC,CASSLVAGQGFHEQYF
.,TRBJ1-1,TRBV18,.,TGTGCCAGCTCACCACAGCTGGACAGACAGAACACTGAAGCTTTCTTT,CASSPQLDRQNTEAFF
.,TRBJ2-7,TRBV6-5,.,TGTGCCAGCAGTTACCTATGGGCTAGGGGCTCCTACGAGCAGTACTTC,CASSYLWARGSYEQYF
TRBD1,TRBJ1-2,TRBV7-9,.,TGTGCCAGCCGGGACAGGATCTATGGCTACACCTTC,CASRDRIYGYTF
.,TRBJ1-2,TRBV19,.,TGTGCCAGTAGTATAGAGGCGGACAGAAGCTTC,CASSIEADRSF
.,TRBJ1-1,TRBV27,.,TGTGCCAACGGGGAAATCAGAGGAAACACTGAAGCTTTCTTT,CANGEIRGNTEAFF
.,TRBJ2-3,TRBV5-1,.,TGCGCCAGCAGCTTAAGAGGGCAAGAAGATACGCAGTATTTT,CASSLRGQEDTQYF
.,TRBJ1-5,TRBV18,.,TGTGCCAGCTCTGCCGAACAGTATAGCAATCAGCCCCAGCATTTT,CASSAEQYSNQPQHF
.,TRBJ2-7,TRBV7-7,.,TGTGCCAGCAGCTTACACTCCTACGAGCAGTACTTC,CASSLHSYEQYF
.,TRBJ2-7,TRBV5-1,.,TGCGCCAGCAGCTTGGCGGGGATTAGCTCCGGCGAGCAGTACTTC,CASSLAGISSGEQYF
.,TRBJ1-1,TRBV11-3,.,TGTGCCAGCAGCTTAGTAGGGGGAAGGGACCCTGAAGCTTTCTTT,CASSLVGGRDPEAFF
.,TRBJ2-4,TRBV4-1,once,TGCGCCAGCAGCCAAGGGCAGGGAACCAAAAACATTCAGTACTTC,CASSQGQGTKNIQYF
TRBD1,TRBJ1-2,TRBV5-4,.,TGTGCCAGCAGCTTGGACAGGGGTAACTATGGCTACACCTTC,CASSLDRGNYGYTF
TRBD1,TRBJ2-5,TRBV5-1,.,TGCGCCAGCAGCTCGGACAGGGGGCCCCAGTACTTC,CASSSDRGPQYF
.,TRBJ2-2,TRBV6-4,few,TGTGCCAGCAGTGAGGCTCCGGGCACCGGGGAGCTGTTTTTT,CASSEAPGTGELFF
.,TRBJ1-3,TRBV7-2,.,TGTGCCAGCAGCTTTCGCCGGGACACATCTTATCCTGGAAACACCATATATTTT,CASSFRRDTSYPGNTIYF
TRBD1,TRBJ1-5,TRBV18,.,TGTGCCAGCTCACCCGGACAGGGGGTATTGAGCAATCAGCCCCAGCATTTT,CASSPGQGVLSNQPQHF
TRBD2,TRBJ2-5,TRBV5-4,few,TGTGCCAGCAGCTCCAGAGCGGGGGGAGAAAGAGAGACCCAGTACTTC,CASSSRAGGERETQYF
TRBD2,TRBJ2-2,TRBV7-9,.,TGTGCCAGCAGCTCTGGACTAGGGCGAGGCGGGAACACCGGGGAGCTGTTTTTT,CASSSGLGRGGNTGELFF
TRBD1,TRBJ1-1,TRBV11-3,.,TGTGCCAGCAGCTTAGATCAGGGGGCCTTGAACACTGAAGCTTTCTTT,CASSLDQGALNTEAFF
TRBD2,TRBJ2-3,TRBV3-1/TRBV3-2,.,TGTGCCAGCAGCCAAATTCCGACTAGCGGATTGGGATCTAGCACAGATACGCAGTATTTT,CASSQIPTSGLGSSTDTQYF
.,TRBJ2-5,TRBV5-8,.,TGTGCCAGCAGCTTGGAAAGACTTGGCACCCAGTACTTC,CASSLERLGTQYF
TRBD2,TRBJ2-3,TRBV15,once,TGTGCCACCAGACCTCTAGCGGGGAGCACAGATACGCAGTATTTT,CATRPLAGSTDTQYF
.,TRBJ2-7,TRBV21-1,once,TGTGCCAGCAGCAAGGGGCGAATAAGGGCCTACGAGCAGTACTTC,CASSKGRIRAYEQYF
.,TRBJ1-2,TRBV19,once,TGTGCCAGTAGTACAGGGCCTGCTAACTATGGCTACACCTTC,CASSTGPANYGYTF
TRBD2,TRBJ2-3,TRBV5-1,.,TGCGCCAGCAGCTTGGCCGGGACTAGCGGGGGGCTTAGCACAGATACGCAGTATTTT,CASSLAGTSGGLSTDTQYF
.,TRBJ2-4,TRBV19,.,TGTGCCAGTAGTGTACAGACAGAAAACATTCAGTACTTC,CASSVQTENIQYF
TRBD1,TRBJ1-2,TRBV5-1,.,TGCGCCAGCAGCTTGGGACAGGGGGCAGGCTATGGCTACACCTTC,CASSLGQGAGYGYTF
TRBD1,TRBJ1-4,TRBV4-3,.,TGCGCCAGCAGCCAAGGGGACAGTCGGAATGAAAAACTGTTTTTT,CASSQGDSRNEKLFF
TRBD1,TRBJ1-2,TRBV12-3/TRBV12-4,.,TGTGCCAGCGGACAGGGAAGGGGCTACACCTTC,CASGQGRGYTF
.,TRBJ2-5,TRBV18,.,TGTGCCAGCTCACCAGGGGGCGGAGAGACCCAGTACTTC,CASSPGGGETQYF
TRBD2,TRBJ2-3,TRBV5-1,once,TGCGCCAGCAGCTTCCTAACTAGCGGGGGTCTCGGAGATACGCAGTATTTT,CASSFLTSGGLGDTQYF
.,TRBJ1-4,TRBV5-1,once,TGCGCCAGCAGCTTGGCCGGCGTGGGGGCTGCAACTAATGAAAAACTGTTTTTT,CASSLAGVGAATNEKLFF
.,TRBJ1-5,TRBV19,.,TGTGCCAGTAGTATGGGAGGGTTTAGCAATCAGCCCCAGCATTTT,CASSMGGFSNQPQHF
TRBD1,TRBJ1-3,TRBV18,.,TGTGCCAGCAACGACAGGGGATCGTCTGGAAACACCATATATTTT,CASNDRGSSGNTIYF
TRBD2,TRBJ2-5,TRBV11-3,.,TGTGCCAGCAGCCCGCGGGGGGGCCTAGAGACCCAGTACTTC,CASSPRGGLETQYF
TRBD1,TRBJ2-1,TRBV11-3,.,TGTGCCAGCAGCCCGCAGGGACAGGGACTTTACAATGAGCAGTTCTTC,CASSPQGQGLYNEQFF
TRBD1,TRBJ2-7,TRBV9,.,TGTGCCAGCAGCGTAGGGGACAGCTACGAGCAGTACTTC,CASSVGDSYEQYF
TRBD1,TRBJ2-7,TRBV7-9,.,TGTGCCAGCAGCGCCCGCCTATTTGACAGGGACGCCTACGAGCAGTACTTC,CASSARLFDRDAYEQYF
.,TRBJ2-5,TRBV30,.,TGTGCCTGGAGTGTTGTCCTTCAAGAGACCCAGTACTTC,CAWSVVLQETQYF
.,TRBJ1-2,TRBV30,.,TGTGCCGGAGGTTGGGGAGCCTATGGCTACACCTTC,CAGGWGAYGYTF